The next 20 T cell receptor beta chains were all read from a single sample in a study of cytomegalovirus exposure and HLA in healthy donors. Clones were sequenced by immunoSEQ multiplex PCR, and TCRdb holds only the in-frame ones, with some missing. Found here are about 160,000 clones, about nine tenths of them singletons; the top ten hold 10% to 13%. Sequenced material: PBMCs. Every receptor here comes from a woman aged 18-30 years in good health and CMV-seropositive.

This clone was recorded a few times. The chain links TRBV11-3 to TRBJ2-7; weak D call: TRBD2 (5 bases). V was cut by 3 bases and J by 5 bases, with 8 bases left in between. From germline, CDR1 is SGHNT and CDR2 YENEEA. The length of the CDR3 is 12 residues. CDR3 in amino acids: CASSLGDDEQYF. Written as DNA, the CDR3 is TGTGCCAGCAGCTTGGGAGATGACGAGCAGTACTTC. Drawing the rest from reference TRBV11-3 and TRBJ2-7, the complete variable domain is EAGVVQSPRYKIIEKKQPVAFWCNPISGHNTLYWYLQNLGQGPELLIRYENEEAVDDSQLPKDRFSAERLKGVDSTLKIQPAELGDSAVYLCASSLGDDEQYFGPGTRLTVT.

The rearrangement joins TRBV18 to TRBJ2-7, with D tentatively TRBD2 (5 bases). Germline CDR1 and CDR2: KGHSH and LQKENI. This CDR3 is built from 14 residues. V dropped 2 bases and J dropped 4 bases, with 12 bases sitting between them. The CDR3 here is CASSPSGLIYEQYF. CDR3 DNA sequence: TGTGCCAGCTCACCATCAGGACTGATTTACGAGCAGTACTTC.

V usage is TRBV7-2 and J usage is TRBJ2-7; a possible D gene is TRBD1 (6 bases). Trimming removed 1 base from V and 3 bases from J, with 10 bases in between. The CDR3 length is 14 residues. CDR1 and CDR2 from the germline V gene are SGHTA and FQGNSA. CDR3 loop: CASSLVQGNYEQYF. CDR3 in DNA: TGTGCCAGCAGCTTAGTGCAGGGGAACTACGAGCAGTACTTC.

The chain uses TRBV9 and TRBJ2-5; 10 bases are a match to TRBD1. This CDR3 spans 15 amino acids. V was pared by 4 bases and J by 4 bases, with 7 bases of the junction left unmatched. CDR1 is SGDLS, CDR2 YYNGEE, per germline. The CDR3 region has the DNA TGTGCCAGCAGCATCGGGACAGGGGTTACAGAGACCCAGTACTTC. Translation gives CASSIGTGVTETQYF.

The gene calls are TRBV5-1 and TRBJ2-3, with a tentative D call TRBD2 (6 bases). Trimming shortened V by 4 bases and J by 6 bases, and 9 bases separated the two germline ends. Germline V gene sequence: CDR1 SGHRS, CDR2 YFSETQ. The CDR3 loop spans 12 amino acids. This chain's CDR3 is CASSGGWDTQYF. CDR3 bases: TGCGCCAGCAGCGGAGGGTGGGATACGCAGTATTTT.

The chain employs TRBV21-1 and TRBJ2-7; TRBD2, the D gene given by the table, was not confirmed from the DNA. TRBV21-1 is labeled a pseudogene. The CDR3 has 14 residues. CDR3 bases: TGTGCCAGCAGCAGAGAGAATAGTTCCTACGAGCAGTACTTC. Its translation: CASSRENSSYEQYF.

This clone was counted a single time. J is TRBJ2-2 and V is TRBV21-1; the D call of TRBD1 is as the table states it, not checked on the DNA. TRBV21-1 is flagged as a pseudogene. CDR3 length equals 14 residues. CDR3 DNA sequence: TGTGCCAGCGCGGGCAGGGGGGAGACCGGGGAGCTGTTTTTT. Protein sequence: CASAGRGETGELFF.

This clone was observed a few times. V usage is TRBV5-1 and J usage is TRBJ1-2; 7 bases map to TRBD1. The CDR3 length is 11 residues. CDR1 and CDR2 (germline): SGHRS, YFSETQ. J gave up 10 bases and V 4 bases, and 4 bases lay outside the gene matches. The CDR3 reads CASSVDRDYTF. The DNA for the CDR3 is TGCGCCAGCAGCGTTGACAGGGACTACACCTTC.

This chain links TRBV7-9 with TRBJ1-1; D unresolved. Germline V gene data show CDR1 as SEHNR and CDR2 as FQNEAQ (reference sequence). The V and J ends lost 5 bases and 0 bases respectively, with 7 bases between them. The CDR3 runs to 13 residues. The CDR3 here is CASSPQVNTEAFF. The CDR3 nucleotides are TGTGCCAGCAGCCCGCAGGTGAACACTGAAGCTTTCTTT.

The V gene is TRBV30, the J gene TRBJ1-4, with a possible D match to TRBD1 (5 bases). The germline V and J ends were trimmed by 1 base and 6 bases, with 12 bases remaining between them. The germline gives CDR1 GTSNPN, CDR2 SVGIG (reference sequence). The CDR3 runs 14 residues. The CDR3 DNA reads TGTGCCTGGAGTGCCCCATTACAGGATGAAAAACTGTTTTTT. Its protein product is CAWSAPLQDEKLFF. The entire variable domain, with the rest obtained from reference TRBV30 and TRBJ1-4, is as follows: SQTIHQWPATLVQPVGSPLSLECTVEGTSNPNLYWYRQAAGRGLQLLFYSVGIGQISSEVPQNLSASRPQDRQFILSSKKLLLSDSGFYLCAWSAPLQDEKLFFGSGTQLSVL.

A single count supports this clone. The chain joins TRBV27 to TRBJ1-5; D perhaps matches TRBD1 (6 bases). Germline loops: CDR1 MNHEY, CDR2 SMNVEV (reference sequence). Trimming stripped 6 bases from V and 4 bases from J, with 10 bases between. This CDR3 contains 13 residues. DNA for the CDR3: TGTGCCAGCAGCCCCGACAGGAATCAGCCCCAGCATTTT. Protein product: CASSPDRNQPQHF.

The chain couples TRBV7-2 to TRBJ2-7; TRBD1 matches at 7 bases. V dropped 4 bases and J dropped 1; count of bases not matched to a gene: 10. Per germline, CDR1 SGHTA and CDR2 FQGNSA. The CDR3 covers 16 residues. The CDR3 is CASSSTGTAPSYEQYF. In DNA form, the CDR3 reads TGTGCCAGCAGCTCCACCGGGACAGCTCCTTCCTACGAGCAGTACTTC.

J is TRBJ1-1 and V is TRBV19; the match to TRBD1 covers 7 bases. CDR1 and CDR2 (germline): LNHDA, SQIVND (reference sequence). J was trimmed by 1 base and V by 3 bases; bases with no gene match: 11. The CDR3 is 17 residues long. The CDR3 region is CASSIELWTGKNTEAFF. DNA for the CDR3: TGTGCCAGTAGTATCGAACTATGGACAGGTAAGAACACTGAAGCTTTCTTT.

The V gene is TRBV5-4, the J gene TRBJ2-7; 10 nucleotides match TRBD1. The V segment lost 4 bases and the J segment 3 bases; nucleotides outside the gene matches: 7. The germline gives CDR1 SGHNT, CDR2 YYREEE (reference sequence). The CDR3 is 15 residues long. The CDR3 reads CASSATGTGVYEQYF. CDR3 DNA: TGTGCCAGCAGCGCTACCGGGACAGGGGTCTACGAGCAGTACTTC.

V and J are TRBV6-1 and TRBJ2-1, with 7 bases matching TRBD2. The germline gives CDR1 MNHNS, CDR2 SASEGT. The CDR3 is 15 amino acids. Trimming cost V 9 bases and J 7 bases; bases outside gene matches: 15. The CDR3 here is CASGEGSGQSNEQFF. For the CDR3, the DNA is TGTGCCAGTGGGGAGGGGTCAGGTCAGAGTAATGAGCAGTTCTTC.

This chain joins TRBV6-6 and TRBJ1-2, with 8 bases aligning to TRBD1. V shed 5 bases and J 8 bases; nucleotides not matched to a gene: 10. The germline CDR1 and CDR2 sequences are MNHNY and SVGAGI (reference sequence). The CDR3 totals 14 residues. The CDR3 spells CASSGQGAPEGYTF. CDR3 DNA: TGTGCCAGCAGTGGTCAGGGGGCGCCAGAAGGCTACACCTTC.

The chain is built from TRBV9 and TRBJ2-1; 7 bases are shared with TRBD2. Unmatched junction bases numbered 1, after V lost 1 base and J lost 0 bases. The CDR3 runs to 15 residues. The germline gives CDR1 SGDLS, CDR2 YYNGEE. The DNA of the CDR3 is TGTGCCAGCAGCGTAACTAGCGTCTCCTACAATGAGCAGTTCTTC. Its protein product is CASSVTSVSYNEQFF.

This sequence joins TRBV2 and TRBJ2-4; 9 positions agree with TRBD1. The CDR3 is made up of 13 amino acids. Germline lookup yields CDR1 SNHLY and CDR2 FYNNEI. Unmatched junction bases numbered 5, after V lost 7 bases and J lost 7 bases. The CDR3 DNA follows: TGTGCCAGCACGGGGACAGGGCTGAACATTCAGTACTTC. Its translation is CASTGTGLNIQYF.

The rearrangement links TRBV28 to TRBJ1-5; 9 nucleotides match TRBD1. The length of the CDR3 is 12 residues. Trimming cost V 8 bases and J 9 bases; bases outside gene matches: 5. Germline lookup yields CDR1 MDHEN and CDR2 SYDVKM. The CDR3 loop reads CASSTGGGPQHF. The CDR3 nucleotides read TGTGCCAGCTCTACAGGGGGCGGGCCCCAGCATTTT.

The chain uses TRBV6-5 and TRBJ2-5, with D uncertain. This CDR3 is 13 amino acids long. The V gene's germline CDR1 is MNHEY and CDR2 SVGAGI. Trimming shortened V by 3 bases and J by 3 bases, and 8 bases separated the two germline ends. CDR3 DNA: TGTGCCAGCAGTTATTACACTAAAGAGACCCAGTACTTC. It yields the protein CASSYYTKETQYF.